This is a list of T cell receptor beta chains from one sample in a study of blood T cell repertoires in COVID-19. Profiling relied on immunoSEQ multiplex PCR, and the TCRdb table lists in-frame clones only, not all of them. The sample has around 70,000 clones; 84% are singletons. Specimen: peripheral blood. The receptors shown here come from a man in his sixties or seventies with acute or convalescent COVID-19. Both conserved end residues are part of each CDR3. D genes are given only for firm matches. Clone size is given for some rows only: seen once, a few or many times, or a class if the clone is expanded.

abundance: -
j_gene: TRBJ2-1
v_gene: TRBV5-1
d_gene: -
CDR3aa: CASSLDSSVNEQFF
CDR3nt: TGCGCCAGCAGCTTGGACTCCTCCGTCAATGAGCAGTTCTTC

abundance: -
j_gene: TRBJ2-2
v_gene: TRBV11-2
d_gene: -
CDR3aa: CASSLDETGELFF
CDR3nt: TGTGCCAGCAGCTTAGATGAGACCGGGGAGCTGTTTTTT

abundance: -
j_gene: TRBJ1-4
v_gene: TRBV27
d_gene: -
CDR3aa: CASSPNRVPREKLFF
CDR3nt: TGTGCCAGCAGTCCGAACCGGGTTCCGCGGGAAAAACTGTTTTTT

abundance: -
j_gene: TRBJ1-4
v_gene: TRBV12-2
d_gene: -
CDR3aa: CASRLAEDRLEGKVTNEKLFF
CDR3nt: TGTGCAAGTCGCTTAGCGGAGGATAGGTTGGAGGGGAAAGTAACTAATGAAAAACTGTTTTTT

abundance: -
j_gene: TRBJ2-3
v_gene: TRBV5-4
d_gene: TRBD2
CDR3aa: CASSLKERGAGDTQYF
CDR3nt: TGTGCCAGCAGTCTGAAAGAGCGGGGGGCCGGAGATACGCAGTATTTT

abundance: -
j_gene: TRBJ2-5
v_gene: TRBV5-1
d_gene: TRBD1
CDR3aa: CASSSTGQGAPRRGETQYF
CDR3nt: TGCGCCAGCAGCTCGACCGGACAGGGGGCTCCAAGACGGGGGGAGACCCAGTACTTC

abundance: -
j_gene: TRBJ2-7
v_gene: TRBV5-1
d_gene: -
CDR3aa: CASSLGPYGSYEQYF
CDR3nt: TGCGCCAGCAGCTTGGGTCCCTACGGGAGCTACGAGCAGTACTTC

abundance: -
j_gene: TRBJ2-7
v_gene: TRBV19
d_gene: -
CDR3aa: CASKAGDKSYEQYF
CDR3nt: TGTGCCAGTAAAGCAGGGGATAAGTCCTACGAGCAGTACTTC

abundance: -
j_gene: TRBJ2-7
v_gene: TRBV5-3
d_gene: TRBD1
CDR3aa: CEAKDRGTYEQYF
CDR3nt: TGTGAAGCGAAGGACAGGGGGACCTACGAGCAGTACTTC

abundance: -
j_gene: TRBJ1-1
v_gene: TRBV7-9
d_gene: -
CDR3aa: CASSPGGGIGATEAFF
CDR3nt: TGTGCCAGCAGCCCGGGGGGAGGCATCGGGGCCACTGAAGCTTTCTTT

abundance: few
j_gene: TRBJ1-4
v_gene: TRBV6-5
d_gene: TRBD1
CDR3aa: CASRTRGSDEKLFF
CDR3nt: TGTGCCAGCAGGACCAGGGGGTCTGATGAAAAACTGTTTTTT

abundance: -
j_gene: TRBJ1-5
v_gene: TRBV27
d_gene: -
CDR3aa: CASSLQGDQPQHF
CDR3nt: TGTGCCAGCAGTCTACAGGGTGATCAGCCCCAGCATTTT

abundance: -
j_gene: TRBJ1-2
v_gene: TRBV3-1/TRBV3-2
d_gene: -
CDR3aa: CASSQESVSGYTF
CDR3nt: TGTGCCAGCAGCCAAGAGAGTGTATCCGGCTACACCTTC

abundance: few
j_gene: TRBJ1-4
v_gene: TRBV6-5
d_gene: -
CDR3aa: CASRTGRGDNEKLFF
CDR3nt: TGTGCCAGCAGGACCGGACGGGGGGACAATGAAAAACTGTTTTTT

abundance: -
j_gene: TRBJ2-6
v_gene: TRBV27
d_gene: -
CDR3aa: CASRRSGANVLTF
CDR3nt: TGTGCCAGCCGCAGGTCAGGGGCCAACGTCCTGACTTTC

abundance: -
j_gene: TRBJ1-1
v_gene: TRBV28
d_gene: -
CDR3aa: CASSQFDGGTEAFF
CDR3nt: TGTGCCAGCAGTCAATTCGACGGCGGCACTGAAGCTTTCTTT

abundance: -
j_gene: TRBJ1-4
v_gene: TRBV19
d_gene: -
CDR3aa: CASRSNEKLFF
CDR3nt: TGTGCCAGTAGATCAAATGAAAAACTGTTTTTT

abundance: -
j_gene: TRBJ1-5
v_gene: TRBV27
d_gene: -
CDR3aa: CASSHRDSNQPQHF
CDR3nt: TGTGCCAGCAGTCACCGGGATAGCAATCAGCCCCAGCATTTT

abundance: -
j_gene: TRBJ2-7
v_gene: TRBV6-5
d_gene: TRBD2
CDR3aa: CASSYQRGTTYEQYF
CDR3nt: TGTGCCAGCAGTTACCAGCGGGGGACCACCTACGAGCAGTACTTC

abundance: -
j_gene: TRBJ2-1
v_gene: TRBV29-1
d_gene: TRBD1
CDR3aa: CSVGTGPFF
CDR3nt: TGCAGCGTCGGGACAGGGCCGTTCTTC

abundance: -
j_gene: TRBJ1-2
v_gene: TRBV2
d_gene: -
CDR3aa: CASSVMESYGYTF
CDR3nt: TGTGCCAGCAGTGTAATGGAGAGTTATGGCTACACCTTC

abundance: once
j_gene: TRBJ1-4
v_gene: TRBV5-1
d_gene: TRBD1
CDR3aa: CASSLRGQLSLGGISNEKLFF
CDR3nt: TGCGCCAGCAGCTTGAGGGGACAGCTTTCCCTAGGGGGGATCTCTAATGAAAAACTGTTTTTT

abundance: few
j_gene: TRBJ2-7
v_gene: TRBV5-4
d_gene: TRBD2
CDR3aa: CASSWGGTSGYEQYF
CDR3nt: TGTGCCAGCAGCTGGGGAGGGACTAGCGGTTACGAGCAGTACTTC

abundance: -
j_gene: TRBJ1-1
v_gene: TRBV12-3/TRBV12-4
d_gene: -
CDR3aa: CASSLYQGDEAFF
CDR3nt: TGTGCCAGCAGTTTATACCAGGGTGATGAAGCTTTCTTT

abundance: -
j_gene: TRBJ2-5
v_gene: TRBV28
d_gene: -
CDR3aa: CASSLQGFQETQYF
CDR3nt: TGTGCCAGCAGCCTCCAGGGATTCCAAGAGACCCAGTACTTC

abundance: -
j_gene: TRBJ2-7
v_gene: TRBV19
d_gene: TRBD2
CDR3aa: CASSRSGRSHEQYF
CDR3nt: TGTGCCAGTAGTAGGAGCGGGAGGAGCCACGAGCAGTACTTC

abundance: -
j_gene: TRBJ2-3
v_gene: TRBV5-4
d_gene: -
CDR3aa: CASSLQVSTDTQYF
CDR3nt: TGTGCCAGCAGCTTACAGGTTAGCACAGATACGCAGTATTTT

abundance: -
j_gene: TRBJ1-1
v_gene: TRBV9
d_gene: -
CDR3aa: CASSPFTGGPGLGTEAFF
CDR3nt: TGTGCCAGCAGCCCCTTCACGGGGGGTCCGGGATTGGGCACTGAAGCTTTCTTT

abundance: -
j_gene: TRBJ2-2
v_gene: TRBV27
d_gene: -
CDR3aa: CASSFPEGELFF
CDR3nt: TGTGCCAGCAGTTTCCCGGAGGGGGAGCTGTTTTTT

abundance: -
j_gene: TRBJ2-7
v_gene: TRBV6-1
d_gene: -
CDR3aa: CASSESALYEQYF
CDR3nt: TGTGCCAGCAGTGAATCCGCACTGTACGAGCAGTACTTC

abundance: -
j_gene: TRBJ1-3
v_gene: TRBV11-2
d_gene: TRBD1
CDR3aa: CASSQGTGPGNTIYF
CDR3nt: TGTGCCAGCAGCCAAGGGACAGGGCCGGGAAACACCATATATTTT

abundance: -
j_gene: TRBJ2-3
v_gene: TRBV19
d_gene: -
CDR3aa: CASSIDRGDTQYF
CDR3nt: TGTGCCAGTAGTATAGATCGCGGAGATACGCAGTATTTT

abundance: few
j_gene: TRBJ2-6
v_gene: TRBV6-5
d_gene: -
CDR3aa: CASSPDSPGANVLTF
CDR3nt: TGTGCCAGCAGCCCCGACAGTCCCGGGGCCAACGTCCTGACTTTC

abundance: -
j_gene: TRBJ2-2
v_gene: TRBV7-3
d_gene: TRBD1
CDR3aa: CASSRTGANTGELFF
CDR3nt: TGTGCCAGCAGCCGGACAGGGGCAAACACCGGGGAGCTGTTTTTT

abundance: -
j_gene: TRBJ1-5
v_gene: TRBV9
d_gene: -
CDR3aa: CASSVGDTYQPQHF
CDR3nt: TGTGCCAGCAGCGTAGGGGACACCTATCAGCCCCAGCATTTT

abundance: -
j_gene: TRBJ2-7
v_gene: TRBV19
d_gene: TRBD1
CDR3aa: CASKPGQGPYEQYF
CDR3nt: TGTGCCAGTAAACCTGGACAGGGACCCTACGAGCAGTACTTC

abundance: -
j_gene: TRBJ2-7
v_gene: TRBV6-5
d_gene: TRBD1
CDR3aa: CASRSTGFEQYF
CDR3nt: TGTGCCAGCAGATCGACAGGGTTCGAGCAGTACTTC

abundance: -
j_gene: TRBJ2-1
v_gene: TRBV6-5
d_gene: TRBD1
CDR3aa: CASSSRDRGLGEQFF
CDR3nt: TGTGCCAGCAGTTCCCGGGACAGGGGGCTCGGTGAGCAGTTCTTC

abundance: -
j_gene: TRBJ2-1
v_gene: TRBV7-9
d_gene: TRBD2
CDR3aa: CASSSQRGGYNEQFF
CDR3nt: TGTGCCAGCAGCTCCCAGCGGGGGGGCTACAATGAGCAGTTCTTC

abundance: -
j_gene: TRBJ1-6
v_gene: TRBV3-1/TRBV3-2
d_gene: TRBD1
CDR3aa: CASSPTPRQGKSPLHF
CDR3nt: TGTGCCAGCAGCCCGACCCCAAGACAGGGAAAATCACCCCTCCACTTT

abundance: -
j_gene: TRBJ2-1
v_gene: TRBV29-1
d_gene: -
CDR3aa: CSVGQSISYNEQFF
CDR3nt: TGCAGCGTTGGACAGAGCATCTCCTACAATGAGCAGTTCTTC

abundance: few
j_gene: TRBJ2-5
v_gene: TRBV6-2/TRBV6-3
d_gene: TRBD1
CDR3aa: CASSYSTGVGETQYF
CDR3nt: TGTGCCAGCAGTTACTCGACAGGGGTAGGGGAGACCCAGTACTTC

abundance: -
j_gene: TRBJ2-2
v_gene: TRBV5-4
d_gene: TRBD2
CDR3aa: CASSPTSGRVTGELFF
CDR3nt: TGTGCCAGCAGCCCGACTAGCGGGAGGGTCACCGGGGAGCTGTTTTTT

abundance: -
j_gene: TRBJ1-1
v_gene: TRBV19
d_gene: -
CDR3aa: CASRAPKSEAFF
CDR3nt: TGTGCCAGTAGAGCCCCAAAGTCTGAAGCTTTCTTT

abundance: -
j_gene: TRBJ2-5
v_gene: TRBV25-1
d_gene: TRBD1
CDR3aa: CASSEYRGNGETQYF
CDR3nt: TGTGCCAGCAGTGAATACAGGGGGAATGGAGAGACCCAGTACTTC

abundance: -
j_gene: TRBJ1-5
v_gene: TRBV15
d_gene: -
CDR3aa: CATSFKGGNQPQHF
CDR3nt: TGTGCCACCAGCTTCAAGGGGGGCAATCAGCCCCAGCATTTT

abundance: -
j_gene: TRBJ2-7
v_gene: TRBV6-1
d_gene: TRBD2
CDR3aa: CASSEGSGRVHEQYF
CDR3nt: TGTGCCAGCAGTGAAGGGAGCGGGAGAGTCCACGAGCAGTACTTC

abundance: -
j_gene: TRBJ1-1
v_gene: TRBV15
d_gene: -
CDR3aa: CATSEGYSSMNTEAFF
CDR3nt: TGTGCCACCAGCGAGGGATACAGTAGCATGAACACTGAAGCTTTCTTT

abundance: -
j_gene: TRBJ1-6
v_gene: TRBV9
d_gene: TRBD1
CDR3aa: CASSSLGTGVYNSPLHF
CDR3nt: TGTGCCAGCAGCTCTCTAGGGACAGGGGTGTATAATTCACCCCTCCACTTT

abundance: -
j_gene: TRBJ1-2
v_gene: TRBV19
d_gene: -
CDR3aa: CASSRDYGYTF
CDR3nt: TGTGCCAGCTCTCGAGACTATGGCTACACCTTC

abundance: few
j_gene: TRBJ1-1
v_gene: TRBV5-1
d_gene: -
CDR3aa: CASRLGENTEAFF
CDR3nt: TGCGCCAGCAGGCTCGGGGAGAACACTGAAGCTTTCTTT

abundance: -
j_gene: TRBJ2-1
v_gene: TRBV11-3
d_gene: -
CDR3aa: CASSPDEEGEQFF
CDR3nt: TGTGCCAGCAGCCCGGACGAGGAGGGTGAGCAGTTCTTC

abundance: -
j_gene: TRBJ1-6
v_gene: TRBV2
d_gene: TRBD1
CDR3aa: CASSPTGLNSPLHF
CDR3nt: TGTGCCAGCAGTCCGACAGGGCTTAATTCACCCCTCCACTTT

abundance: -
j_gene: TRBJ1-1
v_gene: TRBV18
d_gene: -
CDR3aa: CASSPQDSEAFF
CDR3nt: TGTGCCAGCTCACCCCAGGACAGTGAAGCTTTCTTT

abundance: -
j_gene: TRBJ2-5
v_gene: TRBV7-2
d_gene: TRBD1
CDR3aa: CASSLDAGQGAETQYF
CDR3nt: TGTGCCAGCAGCTTAGACGCCGGACAGGGGGCGGAGACCCAGTACTTC

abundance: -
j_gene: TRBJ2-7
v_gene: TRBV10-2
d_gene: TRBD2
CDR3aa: CASRTSGSYEQYF
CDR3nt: TGCGCCAGCCGCACTAGCGGGAGCTACGAGCAGTACTTC

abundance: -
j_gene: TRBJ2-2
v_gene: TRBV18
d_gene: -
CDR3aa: CASSRLDRTGELFF
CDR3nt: TGTGCCAGCTCACGTTTGGACAGAACCGGGGAGCTGTTTTTT

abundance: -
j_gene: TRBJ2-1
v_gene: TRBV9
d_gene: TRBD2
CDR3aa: CASSVGGGSSYNEQFF
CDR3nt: TGTGCCAGCAGCGTAGGGGGCGGGAGCTCCTACAATGAGCAGTTCTTC

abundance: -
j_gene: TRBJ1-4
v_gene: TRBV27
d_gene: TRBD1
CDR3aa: CASRKQGATEKLFF
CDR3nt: TGTGCCAGCAGAAAACAGGGGGCGACGGAAAAACTGTTTTTT

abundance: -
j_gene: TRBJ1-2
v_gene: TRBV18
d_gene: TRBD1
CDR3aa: CASSGQGGNYGYTF
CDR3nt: TGTGCCAGCTCAGGACAGGGAGGCAACTATGGCTACACCTTC